This TCR beta chain was identified in a study of T cell responses to AZD1222 COVID-19 vaccine. Whole-study findings and limits: Mostly white British, mostly female donors; authors suggested clonal diversity may be underestimated. Spike-specific TCR breadth rose after two AZD1222 doses, and depth rose as well.

Profiled with immunoSEQ multiplex PCR; TCRdb holds only in-frame clones, not every one. The repertoire holds about 140,000 clones, with roughly 92% as singletons. The V segment lost 2 bases and the J segment 3 bases; nucleotides outside the gene matches: 2. The V gene's germline CDR1 is MNHEY and CDR2 SVGAGI. This CDR3 spans 15 amino acids. Turning to this clone: What it binds is unknown.

Sequencing was performed on peripheral blood, taken on day 0 of AZD1222 vaccination. The chain couples TRBV6-5 to TRBJ1-5; 9 positions agree with TRBD1. The clonotype originates from an adult in good health. CDR3 sequence reads: CASSYGTGSNQPQHF. In DNA, the CDR3 is TGTGCCAGCAGTTACGGGACAGGGTCCAATCAGCCCCAGCATTTT.